A single sample gave rise to the 18 T cell receptor beta chains below, sequenced in a study of shared clonotypes between healthy human individuals. TCRdb's table, derived via immunoSEQ multiplex PCR, lists solely in-frame clones and lacks some. This table holds about 1.1 million clones, roughly 80% found once. Sequencing was done on a sample of memory CD4+ T cells from PBMCs. The subset is: CD45RA-negative fraction. The receptors come from a man aged 18 to 29 in good health. Some clones in this sample may be carry-over from other donors' samples.

This chain uses TRBV7-2 with TRBJ2-7; 8 nucleotides match TRBD2. The V gene's germline CDR1 is SGHTA and CDR2 FQGNSA. V dropped 2 bases and J dropped 3; count of bases not matched to a gene: 6. This CDR3 is 15 amino acids long. The CDR3: CASSLRGLDDYEQYF. The CDR3 region has the DNA TGTGCCAGCAGCTTAAGGGGACTAGACGACTACGAGCAGTACTTC.

The CDR3 DNA reads as TGTGCCAGCAACCTGGGACAGCGCTCTGGAAACACCATATATTTT. It codes for CASNLGQRSGNTIYF. V gene TRBV28 combines with J gene TRBJ1-3; TRBD1 matches 7 bases. V lost 7 bases to trimming and J lost 0 bases; unmatched junction nucleotides: 6. CDR3 length: 15 amino acids. Germline V gives CDR1 MDHEN, CDR2 SYDVKM. The full variable domain, its missing parts supplied by reference TRBV28 and TRBJ1-3, is DVKVTQSSRYLVKRTGEKVFLECVQDMDHENMFWYRQDPGLGLRLIYFSYDVKMKEKGDIPEGYSVSREKKERFSLILESASTNQTSMYLCASNLGQRSGNTIYFGEGSWLTVV.

Here the CDR3 DNA reads TGTGCCAGCAGCTTCCCGGGCAGGGGTGAGCAGTTCTTC. Its protein product is CASSFPGRGEQFF. This chain connects TRBV11-2 to TRBJ2-1, with D perhaps TRBD1 (6 bases). The germline V and J ends were trimmed by 3 bases and 9 bases, with 12 bases remaining between them. Germline V CDR1 and CDR2: SGHAT, FQNNGV. The CDR3 spans 13 residues.

In regard to this clone: This may come from a read error, since a much larger clone is one base off. This chain uses TRBV5-1 with TRBJ2-5, with 8 bases that match TRBD1. This CDR3 is 16 amino acids long. Looked up from germline, CDR1 is SGHRS and CDR2 is YFSETQ. CDR3 in amino acids: CASSYNPGTGEEAQYF. DNA for the CDR3: TGCGCCAGCAGCTACAATCCCGGGACAGGAGAAGAGGCCCAGTACTTC. Filled out from reference TRBV5-1 and TRBJ2-5, the complete variable domain reads KAGVTQTPRYLIKTRGQQVTLSCSPISGHRSVSWYQQTPGQGLQFLFEYFSETQRNKGNFPGRFSGRQFSNSRSEMNVSTLELGDSALYLCASSYNPGTGEEAQYFGPGTRLLVL.

This clone appeared once. The chain combines TRBV18 with TRBJ1-4; weak D call: TRBD1 (6 bases). Between the trimmed V and J ends, which lost 5 bases and 2 bases, there was a span of 18 bases. This CDR3 has 17 residues. Germline lookup yields CDR1 KGHSH and CDR2 LQKENI. The CDR3 DNA reads as TGTGCCAGCTCAGGAACCGGGACAATCCAGACTAATGAAAAACTGTTTTTT. Translating gives CASSGTGTIQTNEKLFF.

This chain uses TRBV5-1 with TRBJ2-4; unclear D gene. This CDR3 contains 14 residues. Per germline, CDR1 SGHRS and CDR2 YFSETQ. V shed 0 bases and J shed 0 bases, with 4 bases lying between them. In DNA, the CDR3 is TGCGCCAGCAGCTTGGACCCAGCCAAAAACATTCAGTACTTC. The encoded protein is CASSLDPAKNIQYF.

The chain links TRBV7-3 to TRBJ2-3, with TRBD2 identical over 10 bases. Germline loops: CDR1 SGHTA, CDR2 FQGTGA. This CDR3 has 17 amino acids. Unmatched junction bases numbered 7, after V lost 4 bases and J lost 0 bases. The CDR3 DNA reads as TGTGCCAGCAGCTCACCAAGCGGGAGGGCAAGCACAGATACGCAGTATTTT. Amino acids: CASSSPSGRASTDTQYF.

The genes are TRBV4-3 and TRBJ1-2; 10 bases match TRBD1. Germline CDR1 LGHNA, CDR2 YSLEER. The V segment lost 3 bases and the J segment 7 bases; nucleotides outside the gene matches: 8. The CDR3 totals 15 residues. CDR3 amino acids: CASSQVVTGGPGYTF. Here the CDR3 DNA reads TGCGCCAGCAGCCAGGTCGTGACAGGGGGCCCTGGCTACACCTTC.

This chain uses TRBV4-3 with TRBJ2-5; 7 bases match TRBD1. The CDR3 covers 14 residues. The germline V gene has CDR1 LGHNA and CDR2 YSLEER. Germline trimming cut 1 base from V and 4 bases from J; bases unmatched to any gene: 3. In DNA form, the CDR3 reads TGCGCCAGCAGCCAAGGACAGGGAACAGAGACCCAGTACTTC. It codes for CASSQGQGTETQYF.

The chain is built from TRBV11-2 and TRBJ2-5, with D unresolved. This CDR3 is 12 amino acids long. Between the trimmed V and J ends, which lost 4 bases and 5 bases, there was a span of 8 bases. The germline CDR1 and CDR2 sequences are SGHAT and FQNNGV. CDR3 sequence: CASSSSTETQYF. The DNA of the CDR3 is TGTGCCAGCAGCTCTTCCACTGAGACCCAGTACTTC.

The rearrangement joins TRBV5-6 to TRBJ2-5; 12 bases are shared with TRBD2. CDR1 and CDR2 from the germline V gene are SGHDT and YYEEEE. Germline trimming cut 2 bases from V and 3 bases from J; bases unmatched to any gene: 8. The length of the CDR3 is 17 residues. CDR3 residues: CASSLGLAGNVKETQYF. The CDR3 DNA is TGTGCCAGCAGCTTAGGACTAGCGGGAAACGTTAAAGAGACCCAGTACTTC.

In the case of this clone: With a far larger clone one base away, a read error is the likely cause. For the CDR3, the DNA is TGTGCCAGCAGCCCAGCCGACAGGGGTTCCTACGTGCAGTACTTC. Protein product: CASSPADRGSYVQYF. The rearrangement joins TRBV5-6 to TRBJ2-7; 8 bases align to TRBD1. The germline CDR1 and CDR2 sequences are SGHDT and YYEEEE. The CDR3 contains 15 residues.

This clone was picked up one time. The chain combines TRBV28 with TRBJ2-7, with TRBD1 matching 8 bases. Trimming took 2 bases from V and 3 from J; bases not matched to a gene: 6. The germline V gene encodes CDR1 MDHEN and CDR2 SYDVKM. The length of the CDR3 is 15 residues. The CDR3 DNA follows: TGTGCCAGCAGTTTAGCCAACAGGGGGGACTACGAGCAGTACTTC. It encodes CASSLANRGDYEQYF.

This clone has a single count. The chain joins TRBV5-1 to TRBJ2-5; D not resolved. Germline values: CDR1 SGHRS, CDR2 YFSETQ. CDR3 length equals 14 residues. V lost 6 bases and J 4 bases, leaving 16 bases between the germline ends. The CDR3 reads CASKVGVTGETQYF. The CDR3 DNA is TGCGCCAGCAAGGTTGGAGTTACGGGAGAGACCCAGTACTTC.

The chain employs TRBV7-9 and TRBJ2-1; 11 bases map to TRBD2. The V and J ends lost 5 bases and 7 bases, in that order; junction bases with no gene match: 4. This CDR3 spans 14 amino acids. Germline CDR1 and CDR2: SEHNR and FQNEAQ (reference sequence). The CDR3 DNA sequence: TGTGCCAGCAGCATCCGACTAGCGGGGAATGAGCAGTTCTTC. This sequence encodes CASSIRLAGNEQFF. Full variable domain (missing parts from reference TRBV7-9 and TRBJ2-1): DTGVSQNPRHKITKRGQNVTFRCDPISEHNRLYWYRQTLGQGPEFLTYFQNEAQLEKSRLLSDRFSAERPKGSFSTLEIQRTEQGDSAMYLCASSIRLAGNEQFFGPGTRLTVL.

The genes are TRBV6-1 and TRBJ2-5; 10 bases agree with TRBD1. The CDR3 covers 14 residues. Germline V lookup: CDR1 MNHNS, CDR2 SASEGT. V lost 4 bases and J lost 5; bases outside the gene matches: 4. This CDR3 reads CASSGDRGRETQYF. CDR3 sequence (DNA): TGTGCCAGCAGTGGAGACAGGGGGCGGGAGACCCAGTACTTC.

Regarding this clone: In the same sample, other DNA sequences code for this CDR3. The rearrangement joins TRBV5-1 to TRBJ2-2; the D is unclear. CDR3 size: 15 residues. V shed 2 bases and J shed 0 bases, with 8 bases lying between them. CDR1 is SGHRS, CDR2 YFSETQ, per germline. In DNA form, the CDR3 reads TGCGCCAGCAGCTTAAGTACCTCGAACACCGGGGAGCTGTTTTTT. Translation: CASSLSTSNTGELFF.

This clone was seen more than once but under ten times. This chain uses TRBV5-1 with TRBJ2-5; D is possibly TRBD1 or TRBD2 (5 bases each). The CDR3 covers 16 residues. The germline V gene encodes CDR1 SGHRS and CDR2 YFSETQ. Trimming shortened V by 4 bases and J by 5 bases, and 21 bases separated the two germline ends. The CDR3 spells CASSRGEALVRETQYF. The CDR3 nucleotides are TGCGCCAGCAGCCGAGGGGAAGCGTTAGTCCGGGAGACCCAGTACTTC.